This passage covers 27 T cell receptor beta chains from one sample sequenced in a study of CD8 T cells in ankylosing spondylitis. TCRdb processed the 5' RACE reads anew with MiXCR; each CDR3 protein has one entry. The sample has hundreds of thousands of distinct CDR3 sequences; around 20% are singletons. The source material was blood, either unsorted or a sorted T cell fraction (not recorded which). The source of these receptors is a female donor with ankylosing spondylitis or in good health (not recorded which).

The V gene is TRBV5-5, the J gene TRBJ1-5, with a weak D call TRBD1 (6 bases). The V gene lost 7 bases and the J gene lost 9 bases, with 20 bases spanning the gap. From germline, CDR1 is SGHKS and CDR2 YYEKEE (reference sequence). CDR3 length: 14 amino acids. This CDR3 is CASGTTGAEGPQHF. The CDR3 DNA follows: TGTGCCAGCGGGACGACAGGAGCTGAGGGGCCCCAGCATTTT.

This rearrangement joins TRBV5-1 to TRBJ2-7; 7 bases agree with TRBD1. The CDR3 has 18 amino acids. After removal of 4 bases from V and 4 bases from J, the junction contained 20 bases not matched to a gene. From germline, CDR1 is SGHRS and CDR2 YFSETQ. This chain's CDR3 is CASSPGTETKRPLYEQYF. The DNA for the CDR3 is TGCGCCAGCAGCCCCGGGACAGAAACTAAGAGACCCCTATACGAGCAGTACTTC.

The J gene is TRBJ2-6, the V gene TRBV27; D possibly uses TRBD1 or TRBD2 (5 bases each). Germline lookup yields CDR1 MNHEY and CDR2 SMNVEV (reference sequence). Trimming removed 5 bases at V and 0 bases at J, with 14 bases between. The CDR3 loop spans 17 amino acids. The CDR3 region is CASSRDLRSSGANVLTF. The CDR3 DNA reads as TGTGCCAGCAGTCGGGACCTTAGAAGCTCTGGGGCCAACGTCCTGACTTTC.

This clonotype was found a few times. V usage is TRBV7-2 and J usage is TRBJ1-1; possibly TRBD1 for D (5 bases). Germline V gene data show CDR1 as SGHTA and CDR2 as FQGNSA. V lost 0 bases, J lost 5 bases, and 10 bases lay in between. The CDR3 loop spans 14 amino acids. The CDR3 reads CASSLAGKGTEAFF. CDR3 DNA: TGTGCCAGCAGCTTAGCGGGCAAGGGGACTGAAGCTTTCTTT.

The V gene is TRBV20-1, the J gene TRBJ2-1; TRBD2 matches 7 bases. CDR3 length: 17 amino acids. J was trimmed by 4 bases and V by 0 bases; bases with no gene match: 12. Germline-derived CDR1 and CDR2 are DFQATT and SNEGSKA (reference sequence). CDR3 amino acids: CSARDLRAGRGYNEQFF. CDR3 coding DNA: TGCAGTGCTAGAGATCTTAGAGCGGGAAGAGGTTACAATGAGCAGTTCTTC.

The chain employs TRBV5-1 and TRBJ1-2; TRBD1 matches at 8 bases. Germline CDR1 reads SGHRS; CDR2 reads YFSETQ. This CDR3 spans 13 amino acids. V was clipped by 4 bases and J by 7 bases; unmatched bases: 6. This CDR3 is CASSTGQGGGYTF. In DNA form, the CDR3 reads TGCGCCAGCAGCACCGGACAGGGTGGTGGCTACACCTTC.

This clonotype was recorded a few times. This chain connects TRBV24-1 to TRBJ2-1, with 12 bases that match TRBD2. CDR1 and CDR2 (germline): KGHDR, SFDVKD. The CDR3 loop spans 16 amino acids. The ends lost 2 bases at V and 8 bases at J; junction bases unmatched: 6. CDR3 bases: TGTGCCACCAGTGATTCTAGCGGGAGGGAGGGCGATGAGCAGTTCTTC. It is translated as CATSDSSGREGDEQFF.

The V and J genes are TRBV20-1 and TRBJ2-5; possible D gene TRBD2, 6 bases. This CDR3 is 13 amino acids long. V was trimmed by 2 bases and J by 4 bases, leaving 11 bases between them. Germline V gene data show CDR1 as DFQATT and CDR2 as SNEGSKA (reference sequence). The CDR3 protein is CSARPTRRETQYF. CDR3 DNA: TGCAGTGCTAGACCGACTAGAAGAGAGACCCAGTACTTC.

The sample holds a few counts of this clonotype. V gene TRBV12-3 or TRBV12-4 combines with J gene TRBJ2-7; D gene unclear. The CDR3 is 13 amino acids. V was clipped by 5 bases and J by 4 bases, with 12 bases between them. CDR3 in amino acids: CASSPDIGYEQYF. The CDR3 nucleotides read TGTGCCAGCAGTCCTGACATAGGGTACGAGCAGTACTTC.

This clonotype was observed a handful of times. The V call is TRBV4-3, the J call TRBJ2-1, with TRBD1 as a possible D gene (5 bases). Trimming removed 0 bases from V and 6 bases from J, with 9 bases in between. The germline V gene encodes CDR1 LGHNA and CDR2 YSLEER. CDR3 length: 14 amino acids. CDR3: CASSQDLRVNEQFF. The CDR3, as DNA: TGCGCCAGCAGCCAAGATCTCAGGGTCAATGAGCAGTTCTTC.

This clonotype has ten or more counts. The gene calls are TRBV12-3 or TRBV12-4 and TRBJ2-7, with D possibly being TRBD2 (8 bases). The CDR3 runs 13 residues. The V gene lost 10 bases and the J gene lost 1 base, with 14 bases spanning the gap. CDR3 protein: CATREGASYEQYF. CDR3 nucleotide sequence: TGTGCCACCCGGGAGGGGGCATCCTACGAGCAGTACTTC.

This clonotype was detected only a few times. The chain joins TRBV28 to TRBJ2-7; a weak D match, TRBD2 (5 bases). Germline assignment: CDR1 MDHEN and CDR2 SYDVKM. V lost 5 bases to trimming and J lost 4 bases, with 15 bases between them. This CDR3 is 14 amino acids long. CDR3 in amino acids: CASSPPGSVYEQYF. Written as DNA, the CDR3 is TGTGCCAGCAGTCCCCCGGGGAGCGTTTACGAGCAGTACTTC.

There are many counts of this clonotype. This chain links TRBV7-2 with TRBJ2-7; 11 positions match TRBD1. CDR3 size: 15 residues. J was trimmed by 5 bases and V by 5 bases; bases with no gene match: 8. Germline V gene lookup returns CDR1 SGHTA and CDR2 FQGNSA. The DNA of the CDR3 is TGTGCCAGCAGCATCACCGGGACAGGGGGACACGAGCAGTACTTC. Translating it yields CASSITGTGGHEQYF.

This clonotype was detected many times. The CDR3 is CASSPEGSEMNEQYF. The DNA of the CDR3 is TGTGCCAGCAGCCCTGAAGGATCAGAGATGAACGAGCAGTACTTC. The genes are TRBV5-5 and TRBJ2-7, with D uncertain. Germline V CDR1 and CDR2: SGHKS, YYEKEE (reference sequence). The CDR3 length is 15 residues. V lost 4 bases to trimming and J lost 5 bases, with 19 bases between them.

J is TRBJ1-2 and V is TRBV7-6, with D possibly TRBD1 on 5 matching bases. V lost 8 bases to trimming and J lost 11 bases, with 18 bases between them. CDR1 and CDR2 from the germline V gene are SGHVS and FNYEAQ. The CDR3 consists of 12 residues. Here the CDR3 DNA reads TGTGCCAGCTCCCAGGGAAGCGAGCGTTACACCTTC. Protein product: CASSQGSERYTF.

The CDR3 bases are TGTGCCAGCAGCCCCATCGGGGGAGGAGGATACAATGAGCAGTTCTTC. Protein: CASSPIGGGGYNEQFF. This chain joins TRBV11-2 and TRBJ2-1, with TRBD2 as a possible D gene (6 bases). Trimming removed 5 bases at V and 4 bases at J, with 18 bases between. Germline V gene sequence: CDR1 SGHAT, CDR2 FQNNGV. CDR3 length equals 16 residues.

V and J are TRBV25-1 and TRBJ2-1, with a tentative D call TRBD2 (5 bases). CDR1 and CDR2 (germline): MGHDK, SYGVNS. The CDR3 totals 15 residues. V dropped 3 bases and J dropped 3 bases, with 12 bases sitting between them. CDR3 DNA: TGTGCCAGCAGTGATTTCTCTAGCAGCTACAATGAGCAGTTCTTC. It encodes CASSDFSSSYNEQFF.

The chain recombines TRBV4-3 with TRBJ2-6; the D gene is possibly TRBD2 (5 bases). The germline V gene has CDR1 LGHNA and CDR2 YSLEER. This CDR3 spans 16 amino acids. Trimming took 4 bases from V and 0 from J, leaving 10 bases between them. CDR3 DNA sequence: TGCGCCAGCAGCCCGGACGGACTCTCTGGGGCCAACGTCCTGACTTTC. Its protein product is CASSPDGLSGANVLTF.

The table lists this clonotype with a few counts. This chain links TRBV29-1 with TRBJ1-2; no reliable D call. Trimming stripped 5 bases from V and 0 bases from J, with 10 bases between. This CDR3 has 13 amino acids. CDR1 and CDR2 (germline): SQVTM, ANQGSEA. In DNA form, the CDR3 reads TGCAGCGTTCCCATCAGCGCTAACTATGGCTACACCTTC. Translating gives CSVPISANYGYTF.

This clonotype was recorded a few times. The chain combines TRBV28 with TRBJ2-7, with D maybe TRBD2 (5 bases). Germline V gene data show CDR1 as MDHEN and CDR2 as SYDVKM. V gave up 1 base and J gave up 2 bases, with 9 bases separating them. The CDR3 extends over 14 amino acids. In DNA, the CDR3 is TGTGCCAGCAGTTTATCCGGGGAAACCTACGAGCAGTACTTC. This translates into CASSLSGETYEQYF.

This clonotype came up a few times. The chain has TRBV5-6 and TRBJ2-2, with 7 nucleotides matching TRBD1. V lost 1 base to trimming and J lost 5 bases; unmatched junction nucleotides: 8. The CDR3 spans 16 residues. Germline V gene sequence: CDR1 SGHDT, CDR2 YYEEEE. The CDR3 loop is CASSLPPGGGTGELFF. DNA for the CDR3: TGTGCCAGCAGCTTGCCCCCAGGGGGTGGAACCGGGGAGCTGTTTTTT.

This clonotype was counted at least ten times. This chain links TRBV18 with TRBJ2-3, with 7 nucleotides matching TRBD1. Germline-derived CDR1 and CDR2 are KGHSH and LQKENI. CDR3 length: 15 amino acids. Trimming took 4 bases from V and 2 from J; bases not matched to a gene: 6. Here the CDR3 reads CASSQRGQPTDTQYF. The CDR3 DNA is TGTGCCAGCTCACAGAGGGGACAGCCCACAGATACGCAGTATTTT.

This clonotype occurred a few times. The CDR3 DNA is TGCGCCAGCAGCTTGGCGTCTCTATATGAGCAGTTCTTC. Protein: CASSLASLYEQFF. The genes are TRBV5-1 and TRBJ2-1; the D is unclear. V was pared by 0 bases and J by 8 bases, with 9 bases between. The CDR3 runs 13 residues. Germline CDR1 and CDR2: SGHRS and YFSETQ.

The gene calls are TRBV2 and TRBJ1-5; D is possibly TRBD1 (6 bases). There are 16 residues in the CDR3. Germline V CDR1 and CDR2: SNHLY, FYNNEI. The V gene lost 0 bases and the J gene lost 1 base, with 10 bases spanning the gap. The CDR3 here is CASSEARGPSNQPQHF. The CDR3 DNA follows: TGTGCCAGCAGTGAAGCTCGGGGGCCGAGCAATCAGCCCCAGCATTTT. Drawing the rest from reference TRBV2 and TRBJ1-5, the complete variable domain is EPEVTQTPSHQVTQMGQEVILRCVPISNHLYFYWYRQILGQKVEFLVSFYNNEISEKSEIFDDQFSVERPDGSNFTLKIRSTKLEDSAMYFCASSEARGPSNQPQHFGDGTRLSIL.

This clonotype was detected a few times. CDR3 in DNA: TGCGCCAGCAGCCAAGGCGTTAGGACCTCCTACAATGAGCAGTTCTTC. Translation: CASSQGVRTSYNEQFF. The chain combines TRBV4-3 with TRBJ2-1; no clear D gene. The CDR3 covers 16 residues. The ends were cut back, 1 base at V and 0 bases at J, with 10 bases in the middle. Germline V gives CDR1 LGHNA, CDR2 YSLEER.

This clonotype appeared a few times. The chain is built from TRBV7-2 and TRBJ2-1; a weak D match, TRBD1 (6 bases). There are 15 residues in the CDR3. CDR1 is SGHTA, CDR2 FQGNSA, per germline. Trimming shortened V by 7 bases and J by 0 bases, and 13 bases separated the two germline ends. Here the CDR3 reads CASTLGGGSYNEQFF. CDR3 nucleotide sequence: TGTGCCAGCACCCTTGGGGGCGGCTCCTACAATGAGCAGTTCTTC.

This clonotype was seen more than once but under ten times. The J gene is TRBJ2-1, the V gene TRBV20-1, with 8 bases fitting TRBD2. Germline V gene lookup returns CDR1 DFQATT and CDR2 SNEGSKA (reference sequence). This CDR3 region has 13 residues. V shed 4 bases and J 5 bases; nucleotides not matched to a gene: 4. The CDR3 sequence: CSAIWTSNNEQFF. Here the CDR3 DNA reads TGCAGTGCTATCTGGACTAGCAACAATGAGCAGTTCTTC.